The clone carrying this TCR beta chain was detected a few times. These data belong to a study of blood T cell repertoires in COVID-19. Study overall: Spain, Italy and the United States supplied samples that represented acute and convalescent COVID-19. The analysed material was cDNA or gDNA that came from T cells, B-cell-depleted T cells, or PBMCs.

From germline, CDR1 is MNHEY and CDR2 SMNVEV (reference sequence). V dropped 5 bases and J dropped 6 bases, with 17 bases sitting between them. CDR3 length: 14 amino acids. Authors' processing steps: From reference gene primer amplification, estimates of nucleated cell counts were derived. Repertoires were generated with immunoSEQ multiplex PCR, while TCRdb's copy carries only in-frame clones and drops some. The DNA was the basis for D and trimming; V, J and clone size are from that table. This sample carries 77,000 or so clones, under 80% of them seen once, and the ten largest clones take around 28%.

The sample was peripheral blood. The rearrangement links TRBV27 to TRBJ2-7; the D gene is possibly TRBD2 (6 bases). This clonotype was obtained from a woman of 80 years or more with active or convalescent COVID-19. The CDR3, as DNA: TGTGCCAGCAGTCCCCTTTCGGGGGAAGGCGAGCAGTACTTC. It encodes CASSPLSGEGEQYF.